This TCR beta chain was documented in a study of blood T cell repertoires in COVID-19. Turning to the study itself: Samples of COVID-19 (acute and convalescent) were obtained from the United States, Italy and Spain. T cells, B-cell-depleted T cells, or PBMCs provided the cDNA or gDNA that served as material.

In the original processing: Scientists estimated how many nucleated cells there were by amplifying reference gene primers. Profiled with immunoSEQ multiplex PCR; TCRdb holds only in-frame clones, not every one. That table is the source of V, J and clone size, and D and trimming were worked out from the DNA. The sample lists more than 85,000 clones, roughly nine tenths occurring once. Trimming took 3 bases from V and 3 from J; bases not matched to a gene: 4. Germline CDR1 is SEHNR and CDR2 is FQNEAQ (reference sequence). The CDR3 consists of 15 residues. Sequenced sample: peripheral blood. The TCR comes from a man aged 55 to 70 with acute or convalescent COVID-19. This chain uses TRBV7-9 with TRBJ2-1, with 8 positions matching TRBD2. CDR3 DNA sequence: TGTGCCAGCAGCTTTTCGCTAGCGGGCTACAATGAGCAGTTCTTC. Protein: CASSFSLAGYNEQFF.